The 27 T cell receptor beta chains below all came from one sample that was sequenced in a study of relationships among human T cell subsets. Anti-CD45RO beads selected memory T cells out of the CD45RA-negative fraction. TCR alpha and beta CDR3s were amplified from mRNA by semiquantitative ARM-PCR. ARM-PCR used tagged nested gene-specific primers, then communal superprimers for exponential amplification. TCRdb itself ran the multiplex PCR reads through MiXCR, one entry per CDR3 protein. The sample gives more than 7,000 distinct CDR3 sequences, about 50% of which show up once; roughly 5.6% is in the top ten. The specimen was memory T cells sorted from blood. The receptors were gathered from a middle-aged man in good health.

In regard to this clonotype: Germline and junction disagree at one end, which may indicate a read error. The V and J genes are TRBV20-1 and TRBJ2-3, with 8 bases fitting TRBD2. The CDR3 is 15 residues long. Looked up from germline, CDR1 is DFQATT and CDR2 is SNEGSKA (reference sequence). CDR3 coding DNA: TGCAGTGCTCGAGACTCGCGCGGGGGGCCAGATACGCAGTATTTT. Protein: CSARDSRGGPDTQYF.

The V and J genes are TRBV20-1 and TRBJ2-3; no clear D gene. Germline V lookup: CDR1 DFQATT, CDR2 SNEGSKA (reference sequence). The CDR3 spans 15 residues. V was clipped by 3 bases and J by 2 bases, with 15 bases between them. The CDR3: CSASRMDLTTDTQYF. CDR3 DNA sequence: TGCAGTGCTAGCAGGATGGATCTAACCACAGATACGCAGTATTTT.

The CDR3 DNA reads as TGCAGTGCACATACCGGGTCTCTAAATCAGCCCCAGCATTTT. Its translation is CSAHTGSLNQPQHF. V gene TRBV20-1 combines with J gene TRBJ1-5, with D unresolved. Trimming took off 6 bases at V and 4 bases at J, with 16 bases between the two ends. Germline V gene data show CDR1 as DFQATT and CDR2 as SNEGSKA (reference sequence). This CDR3 spans 14 amino acids.

V usage is TRBV5-1 and J usage is TRBJ2-7; D may be TRBD1 or TRBD2 (5 bases each). Germline assignment: CDR1 SGHRS and CDR2 YFSETQ. V dropped 5 bases and J dropped 2 bases, with 17 bases sitting between them. The length of the CDR3 is 15 residues. This CDR3 reads CASRPGASGTYEQYF. The CDR3 DNA reads TGCGCCAGCAGACCCGGGGCCTCCGGGACCTACGAGCAGTACTTC. The full variable domain, in which reference TRBV5-1 and TRBJ2-7 provide the parts outside the CDR3, is KAGVTQTPRYLIKTRGQQVTLSCSPISGHRSVSWYQQTPGQGLQFLFEYFSETQRNKGNFPGRFSGRQFSNSRSEMNVSTLELGDSALYLCASRPGASGTYEQYFGPGTRLTVT.

The J gene is TRBJ2-3, the V gene TRBV7-8; D is unresolved. This CDR3 contains 16 residues. Germline V CDR1 and CDR2: SGHVS, FQNEAQ. V lost 2 bases and J lost 0, with 12 bases in between. CDR3 DNA: TGTGCCAGCAGCTTATTTACCACCCTGAGCACAGATACGCAGTATTTT. Translating gives CASSLFTTLSTDTQYF.

The chain couples TRBV11-2 to TRBJ1-5; 9 bases map to TRBD1. Germline CDR1 reads SGHAT; CDR2 reads FQNNGV. The CDR3 has 14 residues. Trimming at V came to 6 bases and at J to 7 bases, leaving 7 bases not matched to a gene. The CDR3, as DNA: TGTGCCAGCAGTTCGGACAGGGGAAGACAGCCCCAGCATTTT. It specifies CASSSDRGRQPQHF.

This chain connects TRBV7-6 to TRBJ2-6; D may be TRBD1 or TRBD2 (5 bases each). V lost 5 bases and J lost 3, with 11 bases in between. CDR3 length: 15 amino acids. Germline values: CDR1 SGHVS, CDR2 FNYEAQ. The CDR3 DNA follows: TGTGCCAGCAGCCCGGTTGGGGGTGGGGCCAACGTCCTGACTTTC. It specifies CASSPVGGGANVLTF.

About this clonotype itself: In this CDR3 the conserved last residue, phenylalanine or tryptophan, is missing, so a read error is likely. The gene calls are TRBV12-3 or TRBV12-4 and TRBJ1-2; D is unresolved. This CDR3 region has 13 residues. Trimming cost V 5 bases and J 1 base, with 8 bases left between them. The CDR3 DNA sequence: TGTGCCAGCAGTCTGTTGAGTAACTATGGCTACACCCTC. It codes for CASSLLSNYGYTL.

The chain carries TRBV6-5 and TRBJ2-7; D gene ambiguous. V lost 4 bases and J lost 7, with 14 bases in between. The CDR3 covers 13 residues. CDR1 is MNHEY and CDR2 is SVGAGI in the germline V gene. The CDR3 spells CASSFLPEREQYF. DNA for the CDR3: TGTGCCAGCAGTTTCCTCCCGGAGAGAGAGCAGTACTTC.

This clonotype was seen only a few times. The J gene is TRBJ2-1, the V gene TRBV12-5; D possibly matches TRBD1 or TRBD2 (5 bases each). CDR1 and CDR2 from the germline V gene are LGHNT and FRNRAP. The CDR3 contains 15 residues. V lost 1 base to trimming and J lost 0 bases, with 7 bases between them. For the CDR3, the DNA is TGTGCTAGTGGTTTGGCGGGACCCTCCTACAATGAGCAGTTCTTC. It yields the protein CASGLAGPSYNEQFF.

The V call is TRBV6-6, the J call TRBJ2-5; D not resolved. CDR1 is MNHNY and CDR2 is SVGAGI in the germline V gene (reference sequence). The V and J ends lost 2 bases and 2 bases respectively, with 21 bases between them. CDR3 length: 18 amino acids. The CDR3 spells CASSYDGQSTPKQETQYF. The DNA of the CDR3 is TGTGCCAGCAGTTACGATGGGCAGAGCACGCCCAAGCAAGAGACCCAGTACTTC.

The sample holds one count of this clonotype. The V call is TRBV27, the J call TRBJ1-6; 9 bases agree with TRBD1. Germline CDR1 and CDR2: MNHEY and SMNVEV (reference sequence). V trimming: 3 bases; J trimming: 10 bases; junction bases outside the gene matches: 7. This CDR3 is 15 amino acids long. Here the CDR3 DNA reads TGTGCCAGCAGTTTGGACAGGGGAGGAGGGTCACCCCTCCACTTT. Translating gives CASSLDRGGGSPLHF.

V is TRBV28 and J is TRBJ2-2, with D perhaps given as TRBD1 or TRBD2 (5 bases each). CDR1 and CDR2 (germline): MDHEN, SYDVKM. The V gene lost 3 bases and the J gene lost 2 bases, with 7 bases spanning the gap. The CDR3 has 14 amino acids. CDR3 in DNA: TGTGCCAGCAGTTTTGGGGGAAACACCGGGGAGCTGTTTTTT. It encodes CASSFGGNTGELFF.

This clonotype was detected a few times. The rearrangement links TRBV10-3 to TRBJ2-7; TRBD1 is a possible D gene (5 bases). CDR1 is ENHRY, CDR2 SYGVKD, per germline. The CDR3 totals 11 residues. The V and J ends lost 8 bases and 4 bases respectively, with 9 bases between them. The CDR3 DNA reads as TGTGCCATCGGCAGGGATTACGAGCAGTACTTC. Its translation: CAIGRDYEQYF.

This chain joins TRBV28 and TRBJ2-3, with a weak D call TRBD2 (6 bases). Trimming took 10 bases from V and 0 from J, leaving 20 bases between them. The CDR3 extends over 16 amino acids. Germline V lookup: CDR1 MDHEN, CDR2 SYDVKM. CDR3 protein: CATQANGAGSTDTQYF. In DNA, the CDR3 is TGTGCCACCCAGGCGAACGGGGCGGGAAGCACAGATACGCAGTATTTT.

This clonotype has only a few counts. The chain combines TRBV30 with TRBJ1-5; D ambiguous. The CDR3 extends over 13 amino acids. Germline-derived CDR1 and CDR2 are GTSNPN and SVGIG (reference sequence). Trimming took off 5 bases at V and 1 base at J, with 9 bases between the two ends. DNA for the CDR3: TGTGCCTGGGGGTGGGGAAGCAATCAGCCCCAGCATTTT. Encoded protein: CAWGWGSNQPQHF. Combining the CDR3 with reference TRBV30 and TRBJ1-5 gives the whole variable domain SQTIHQWPATLVQPVGSPLSLECTVEGTSNPNLYWYRQAAGRGLQLLFYSVGIGQISSEVPQNLSASRPQDRQFILSSKKLLLSDSGFYLCAWGWGSNQPQHFGDGTRLSIL.

V gene TRBV20-1 combines with J gene TRBJ2-7, with D possibly matching TRBD1 (6 bases). The germline V gene has CDR1 DFQATT and CDR2 SNEGSKA (reference sequence). This CDR3 region has 14 residues. With 3 bases removed from V and 3 bases from J, the gap between germline ends came to 15 bases. The CDR3 nucleotides read TGCAGTGCTAGCCCGCCGGGACAAAACTACGAGCAGTACTTC. Amino acid sequence: CSASPPGQNYEQYF.

The CDR3 reads CASSLRASSYEQYF. For the CDR3, the DNA is TGTGCCAGCAGTTTAAGGGCTAGCTCCTACGAGCAGTACTTC. The genes are TRBV11-2 and TRBJ2-7, with D unclear. Germline V lookup: CDR1 SGHAT, CDR2 FQNNGV. The CDR3 contains 14 residues. V shed 6 bases and J shed 0 bases, with 12 bases lying between them.

The V and J genes are TRBV5-1 and TRBJ2-3; D gene ambiguous. Per germline, CDR1 SGHRS and CDR2 YFSETQ. CDR3 length equals 15 residues. V lost 2 bases and J lost 2, with 12 bases in between. CDR3 bases: TGCGCCAGCAGCTTAAATCGTCGGGCCACAGATACGCAGTATTTT. Translated: CASSLNRRATDTQYF.

The V and J genes are TRBV29-1 and TRBJ2-4; D is unclear. CDR1 and CDR2 (germline): SQVTM, ANQGSEA. CDR3 size: 13 residues. V was trimmed by 4 bases and J by 10 bases, leaving 17 bases between them. DNA for the CDR3: TGCAGCGTTGGAAGGTCGCCCGACGGGATTCAGTACTTC. This encodes CSVGRSPDGIQYF. Based on the CDR3 plus reference TRBV29-1 and TRBJ2-4, the full variable domain is SAVISQKPSRDICQRGTSLTIQCQVDSQVTMMFWYRQQPGQSLTLIATANQGSEATYESGFVIDKFPISRPNLTFSTLTVSNMSPEDSSIYLCSVGRSPDGIQYFGAGTRLSVL.

This clonotype was seen once. The V call is TRBV19, the J call TRBJ2-1, with 9 bases aligning to TRBD2. Germline lookup yields CDR1 LNHDA and CDR2 SQIVND (reference sequence). Trimming at V came to 1 base and at J to 3 bases, leaving 10 bases not matched to a gene. The CDR3 has 18 amino acids. The CDR3 sequence is CASSIGASGRRYYNEQFF. The CDR3, as DNA: TGTGCCAGTAGTATAGGGGCAAGCGGGAGGCGGTACTACAATGAGCAGTTCTTC.

The chain joins TRBV11-2 to TRBJ2-7; 8 positions agree with TRBD1. With 4 bases clipped from V and 7 bases from J, the junction kept 12 bases outside the gene matches. This CDR3 has 15 amino acids. In germline, CDR1 is SGHAT, CDR2 FQNNGV. CDR3 bases: TGTGCCAGCAGCTCACAGGGGGATAATAGGGATGAGCAGTACTTC. It translates to CASSSQGDNRDEQYF. Drawing the rest from reference TRBV11-2 and TRBJ2-7, the complete variable domain is EAGVAQSPRYKIIEKRQSVAFWCNPISGHATLYWYQQILGQGPKLLIQFQNNGVVDDSQLPKDRFSAERLKGVDSTLKIQPAKLEDSAVYLCASSSQGDNRDEQYFGPGTRLTVT.

The chain is built from TRBV2 and TRBJ1-1, with a possible D match to TRBD1 (5 bases). The length of the CDR3 is 13 residues. Germline-derived CDR1 and CDR2 are SNHLY and FYNNEI. With 6 bases removed from V and 2 bases from J, the gap between germline ends came to 10 bases. CDR3 residues: CASRVRTNTEAFF. The CDR3 DNA sequence: TGTGCCAGCAGAGTACGGACAAACACTGAAGCTTTCTTT.

This chain's CDR3 is CASSIQNYGYTF. CDR3 DNA sequence: TGTGCCAGTAGTATACAGAACTATGGCTACACCTTC. The chain links TRBV19 to TRBJ1-2; D uncertain. The germline V gene encodes CDR1 LNHDA and CDR2 SQIVND (reference sequence). The CDR3 extends over 12 amino acids. The V gene lost 2 bases and the J gene lost 2 bases, with 3 bases spanning the gap.

This clonotype came up a few times. The chain combines TRBV6-2 or TRBV6-3 with TRBJ2-3; D may be TRBD1 (6 bases). The CDR3 is 15 amino acids. From germline, CDR1 is MNHEY and CDR2 SVGEGT. The V and J ends lost 2 bases and 1 base respectively, with 10 bases between them. Written as DNA, the CDR3 is TGTGCCAGCAGTTACGAGGGACATCGCACAGATACGCAGTATTTT. Residues: CASSYEGHRTDTQYF.

This chain joins TRBV29-1 and TRBJ1-1; no clear D gene. This CDR3 is 15 amino acids long. V was shortened by 5 bases and J by 1 base, with 17 bases between the two germline ends. Germline lookup yields CDR1 SQVTM and CDR2 ANQGSEA. CDR3 loop: CSVPLSGPTNTEAFF. CDR3 DNA sequence: TGCAGCGTTCCCCTCAGTGGACCCACGAACACTGAAGCTTTCTTT.

V is TRBV12-3 or TRBV12-4 and J is TRBJ1-5; 10 nucleotides match TRBD1. This CDR3 is built from 15 residues. Trimming at V came to 7 bases and at J to 5 bases, leaving 8 bases not matched to a gene. CDR3 loop: CASNLSGTGDQPQHF. The CDR3 nucleotides read TGTGCCAGCAATCTATCCGGGACAGGGGATCAGCCCCAGCATTTT.